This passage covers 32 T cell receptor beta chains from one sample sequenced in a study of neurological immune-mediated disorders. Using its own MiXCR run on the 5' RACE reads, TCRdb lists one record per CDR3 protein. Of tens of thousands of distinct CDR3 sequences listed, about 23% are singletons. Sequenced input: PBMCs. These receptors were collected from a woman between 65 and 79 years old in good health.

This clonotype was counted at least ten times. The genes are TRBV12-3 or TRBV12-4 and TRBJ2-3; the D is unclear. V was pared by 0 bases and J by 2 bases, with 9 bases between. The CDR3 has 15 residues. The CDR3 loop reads CASSLAGFDTDTQYF. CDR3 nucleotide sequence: TGTGCCAGCAGTTTAGCGGGATTTGACACAGATACGCAGTATTTT.

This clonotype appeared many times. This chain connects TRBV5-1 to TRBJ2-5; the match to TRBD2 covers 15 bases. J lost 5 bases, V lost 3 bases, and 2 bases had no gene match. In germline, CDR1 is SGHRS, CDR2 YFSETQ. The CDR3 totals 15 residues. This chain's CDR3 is CASSSGTSGRETQYF. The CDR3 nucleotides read TGCGCCAGCAGCTCCGGGACTAGCGGGAGGGAGACCCAGTACTTC.

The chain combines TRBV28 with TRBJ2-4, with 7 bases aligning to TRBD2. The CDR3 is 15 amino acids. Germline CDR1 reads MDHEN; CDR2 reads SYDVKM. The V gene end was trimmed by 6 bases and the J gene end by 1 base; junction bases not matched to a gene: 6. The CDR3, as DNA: TGTGCCAGCAGCCAATGGGAGGGGGCCAAAAACATTCAGTACTTC. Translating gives CASSQWEGAKNIQYF.

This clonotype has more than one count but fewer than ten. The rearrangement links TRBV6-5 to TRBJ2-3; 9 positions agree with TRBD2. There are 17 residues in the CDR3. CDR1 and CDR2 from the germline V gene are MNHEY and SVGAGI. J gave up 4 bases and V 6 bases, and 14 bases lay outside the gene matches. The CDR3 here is CASSPLFQRGDSDTQYF. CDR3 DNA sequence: TGTGCCAGCAGCCCACTATTCCAGCGGGGGGATTCAGATACGCAGTATTTT.

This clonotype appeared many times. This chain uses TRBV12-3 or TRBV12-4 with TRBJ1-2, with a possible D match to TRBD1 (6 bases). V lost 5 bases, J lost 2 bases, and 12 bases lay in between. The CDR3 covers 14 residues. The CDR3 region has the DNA TGTGCCAGCAGTCCCGGACAGCTCAACTATGGCTACACCTTC. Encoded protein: CASSPGQLNYGYTF.

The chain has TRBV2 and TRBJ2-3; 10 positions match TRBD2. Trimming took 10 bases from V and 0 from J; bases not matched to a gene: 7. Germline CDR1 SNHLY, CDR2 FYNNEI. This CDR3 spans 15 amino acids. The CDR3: CATRASGRSTDTQYF. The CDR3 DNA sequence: TGTGCCACGCGGGCTAGCGGGAGAAGCACAGATACGCAGTATTTT.

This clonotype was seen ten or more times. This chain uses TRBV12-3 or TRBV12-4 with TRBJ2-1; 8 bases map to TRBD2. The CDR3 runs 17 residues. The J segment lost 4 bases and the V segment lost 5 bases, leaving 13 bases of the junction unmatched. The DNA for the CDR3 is TGTGCCAGCAGTCCTCCCCCTGGGGCGGGAGGTTACAATGAGCAGTTCTTC. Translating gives CASSPPPGAGGYNEQFF.

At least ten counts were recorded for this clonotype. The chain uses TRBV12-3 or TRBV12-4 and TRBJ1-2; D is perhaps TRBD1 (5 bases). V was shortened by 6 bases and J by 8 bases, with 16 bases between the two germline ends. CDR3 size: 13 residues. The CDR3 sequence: CASSPWGSRGYTF. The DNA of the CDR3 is TGTGCCAGCAGCCCTTGGGGGTCGAGGGGCTACACCTTC.

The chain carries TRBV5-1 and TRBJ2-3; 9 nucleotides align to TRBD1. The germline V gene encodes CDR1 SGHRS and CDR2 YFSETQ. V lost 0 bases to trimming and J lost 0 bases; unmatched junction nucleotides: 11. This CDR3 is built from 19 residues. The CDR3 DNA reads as TGCGCCAGCAGCTTGGACTACACAGGGGGCGAAGGGAGCACAGATACGCAGTATTTT. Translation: CASSLDYTGGEGSTDTQYF. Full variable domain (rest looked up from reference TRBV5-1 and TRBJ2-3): KAGVTQTPRYLIKTRGQQVTLSCSPISGHRSVSWYQQTPGQGLQFLFEYFSETQRNKGNFPGRFSGRQFSNSRSEMNVSTLELGDSALYLCASSLDYTGGEGSTDTQYFGPGTRLTVL.

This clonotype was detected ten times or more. Here the CDR3 reads CASSRTDTQYF. In nucleotides, the CDR3 is TGTGCCAGCAGTCGCACAGATACGCAGTATTTT. V gene TRBV12-3 or TRBV12-4 combines with J gene TRBJ2-3; D ambiguous. V dropped 5 bases and J dropped 1 base, with 1 base sitting between them. This CDR3 has 11 amino acids.

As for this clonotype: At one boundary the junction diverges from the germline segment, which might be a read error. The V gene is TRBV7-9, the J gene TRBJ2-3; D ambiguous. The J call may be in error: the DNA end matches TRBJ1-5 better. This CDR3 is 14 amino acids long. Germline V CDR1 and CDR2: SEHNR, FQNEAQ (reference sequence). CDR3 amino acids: CARSYSFLTDTQHF. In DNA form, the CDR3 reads TGTGCCAGAAGCTACAGCTTTCTCACAGATACGCAGCATTTT.

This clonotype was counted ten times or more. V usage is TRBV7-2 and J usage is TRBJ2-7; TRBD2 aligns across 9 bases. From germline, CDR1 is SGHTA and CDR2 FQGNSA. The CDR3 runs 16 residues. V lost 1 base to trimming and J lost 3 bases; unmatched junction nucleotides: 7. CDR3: CASSLDSDSGSYEQYF. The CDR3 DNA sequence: TGTGCCAGCAGCTTAGACAGTGATAGCGGGAGCTACGAGCAGTACTTC. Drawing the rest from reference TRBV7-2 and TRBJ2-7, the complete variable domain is GAGVSQSPSNKVTEKGKDVELRCDPISGHTALYWYRQSLGQGLEFLIYFQGNSAPDKSGLPSDRFSAERTGGSVSTLTIQRTQQEDSAVYLCASSLDSDSGSYEQYFGPGTRLTVT.

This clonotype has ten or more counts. Here the CDR3 reads CSVPQGREGGNEQFF. The CDR3 nucleotides read TGCAGCGTTCCTCAGGGGCGGGAGGGCGGCAATGAGCAGTTCTTC. The chain uses TRBV29-1 and TRBJ2-1, with 9 positions matching TRBD2. Trimming removed 5 bases from V and 6 bases from J; junction bases left unmatched: 11. The CDR3 consists of 15 residues. In germline, CDR1 is SQVTM, CDR2 ANQGSEA.

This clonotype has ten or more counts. Here the CDR3 DNA reads TGTGCCAGCAGCCTGCGAGCGGAGCAGTTCTTC. Its protein product is CASSLRAEQFF. The chain combines TRBV5-6 with TRBJ2-1; D call uncertain. The CDR3 runs 11 residues. V lost 4 bases and J 10 bases, leaving 9 bases between the germline ends. Germline-derived CDR1 and CDR2 are SGHDT and YYEEEE.

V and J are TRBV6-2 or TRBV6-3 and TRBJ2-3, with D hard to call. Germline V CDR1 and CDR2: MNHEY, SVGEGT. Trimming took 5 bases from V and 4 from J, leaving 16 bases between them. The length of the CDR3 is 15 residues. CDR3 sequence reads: CASSLRPAPPDTQYF. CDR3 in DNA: TGTGCCAGCAGTCTGAGACCAGCACCCCCAGATACGCAGTATTTT.

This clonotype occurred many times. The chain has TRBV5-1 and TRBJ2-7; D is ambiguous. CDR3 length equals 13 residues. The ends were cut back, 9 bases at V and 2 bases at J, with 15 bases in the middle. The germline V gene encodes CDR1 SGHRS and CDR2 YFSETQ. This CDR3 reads CANSPGATYEQYF. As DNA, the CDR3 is TGCGCCAACTCACCAGGAGCCACCTACGAGCAGTACTTC.

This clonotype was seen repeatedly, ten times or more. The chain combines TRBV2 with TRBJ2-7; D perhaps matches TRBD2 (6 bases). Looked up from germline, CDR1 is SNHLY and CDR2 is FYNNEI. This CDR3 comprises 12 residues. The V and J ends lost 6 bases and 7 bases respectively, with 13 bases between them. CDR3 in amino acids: CASSGDSAEQYF. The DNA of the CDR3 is TGTGCCAGCAGCGGGGACTCAGCAGAGCAGTACTTC. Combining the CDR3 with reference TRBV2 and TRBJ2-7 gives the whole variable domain EPEVTQTPSHQVTQMGQEVILRCVPISNHLYFYWYRQILGQKVEFLVSFYNNEISEKSEIFDDQFSVERPDGSNFTLKIRSTKLEDSAMYFCASSGDSAEQYFGPGTRLTVT.

CDR3 region: CASSTRTGGYYGYTF. In DNA, the CDR3 is TGCGCCAGCAGCACCCGGACAGGGGGCTACTATGGCTACACCTTC. V usage is TRBV5-1 and J usage is TRBJ1-2, with 11 bases that match TRBD1. This CDR3 is 15 amino acids long. Germline values: CDR1 SGHRS, CDR2 YFSETQ. The J segment lost 3 bases and the V segment lost 4 bases, leaving 5 bases of the junction unmatched.

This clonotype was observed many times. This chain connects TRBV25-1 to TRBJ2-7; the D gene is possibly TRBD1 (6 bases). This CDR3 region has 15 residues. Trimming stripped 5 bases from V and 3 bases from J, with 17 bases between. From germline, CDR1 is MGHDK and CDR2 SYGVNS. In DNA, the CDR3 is TGTGCCAGCAGTCCTCCAGGGGATCTAAGCTACGAGCAGTACTTC. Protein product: CASSPPGDLSYEQYF.

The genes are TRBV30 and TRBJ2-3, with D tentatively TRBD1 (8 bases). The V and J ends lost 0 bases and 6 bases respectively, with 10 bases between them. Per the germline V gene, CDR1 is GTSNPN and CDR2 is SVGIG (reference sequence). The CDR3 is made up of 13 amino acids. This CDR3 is CAWSVQGGDTQYF. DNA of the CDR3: TGTGCCTGGAGTGTACAGGGGGGGGATACGCAGTATTTT. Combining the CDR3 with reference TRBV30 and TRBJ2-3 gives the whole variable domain SQTIHQWPATLVQPVGSPLSLECTVEGTSNPNLYWYRQAAGRGLQLLFYSVGIGQISSEVPQNLSASRPQDRQFILSSKKLLLSDSGFYLCAWSVQGGDTQYFGPGTRLTVL.

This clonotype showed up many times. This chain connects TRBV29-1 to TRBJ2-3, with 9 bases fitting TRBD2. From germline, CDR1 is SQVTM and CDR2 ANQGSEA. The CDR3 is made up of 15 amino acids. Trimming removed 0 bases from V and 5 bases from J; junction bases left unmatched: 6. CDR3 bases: TGCAGCGTTGAAGATCACAAAGCGGGAGGAGATACGCAGTATTTT. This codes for CSVEDHKAGGDTQYF.

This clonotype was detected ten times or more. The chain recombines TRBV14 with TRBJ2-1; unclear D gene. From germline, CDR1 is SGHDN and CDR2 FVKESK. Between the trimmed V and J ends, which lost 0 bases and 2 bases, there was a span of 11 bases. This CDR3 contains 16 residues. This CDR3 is CASSQDPDDPYNEQFF. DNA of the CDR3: TGTGCCAGCAGCCAAGATCCCGACGATCCCTACAATGAGCAGTTCTTC. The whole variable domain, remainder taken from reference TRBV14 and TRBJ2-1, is EAGVTQFPSHSVIEKGQTVTLRCDPISGHDNLYWYRRVMGKEIKFLLHFVKESKQDESGMPNNRFLAERTGGTYSTLKVQPAELEDSGVYFCASSQDPDDPYNEQFFGPGTRLTVL.

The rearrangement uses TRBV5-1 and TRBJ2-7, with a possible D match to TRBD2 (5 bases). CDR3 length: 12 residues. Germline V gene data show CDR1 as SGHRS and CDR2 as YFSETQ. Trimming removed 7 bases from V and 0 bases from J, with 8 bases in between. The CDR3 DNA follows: TGCGCCAGCTGGACTTCCTCCTACGAGCAGTACTTC. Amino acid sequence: CASWTSSYEQYF.

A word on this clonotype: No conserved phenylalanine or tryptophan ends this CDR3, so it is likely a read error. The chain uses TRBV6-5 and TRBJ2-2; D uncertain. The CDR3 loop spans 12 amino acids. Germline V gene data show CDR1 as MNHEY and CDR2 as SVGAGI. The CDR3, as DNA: TGCACCAGCGAGGACGGTGACGGGGAGCTGTTTCTT. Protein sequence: CTSEDGDGELFL.

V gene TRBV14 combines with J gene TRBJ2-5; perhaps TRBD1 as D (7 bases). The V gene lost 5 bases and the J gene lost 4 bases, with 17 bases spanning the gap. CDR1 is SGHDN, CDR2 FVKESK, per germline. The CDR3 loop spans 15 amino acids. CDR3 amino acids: CASSSQGGRRETQYF. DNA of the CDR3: TGTGCCAGCAGCTCCCAGGGGGGACGCAGAGAGACCCAGTACTTC. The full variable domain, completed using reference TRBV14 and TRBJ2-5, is EAGVTQFPSHSVIEKGQTVTLRCDPISGHDNLYWYRRVMGKEIKFLLHFVKESKQDESGMPNNRFLAERTGGTYSTLKVQPAELEDSGVYFCASSSQGGRRETQYFGPGTRLLVL.

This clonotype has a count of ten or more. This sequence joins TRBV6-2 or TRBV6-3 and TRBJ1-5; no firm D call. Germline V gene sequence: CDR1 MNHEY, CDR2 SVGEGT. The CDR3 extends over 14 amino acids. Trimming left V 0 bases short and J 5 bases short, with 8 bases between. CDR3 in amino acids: CASSYSEGHQPQHF. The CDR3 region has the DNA TGTGCCAGCAGTTACTCTGAGGGCCATCAGCCCCAGCATTTT.

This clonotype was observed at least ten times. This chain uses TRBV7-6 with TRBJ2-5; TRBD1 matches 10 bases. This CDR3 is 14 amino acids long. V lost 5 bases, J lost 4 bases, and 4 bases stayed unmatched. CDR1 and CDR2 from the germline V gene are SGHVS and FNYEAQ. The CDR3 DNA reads TGTGCCAGCAGCACGACAGGGGGCGGAGAGACCCAGTACTTC. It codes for CASSTTGGGETQYF.

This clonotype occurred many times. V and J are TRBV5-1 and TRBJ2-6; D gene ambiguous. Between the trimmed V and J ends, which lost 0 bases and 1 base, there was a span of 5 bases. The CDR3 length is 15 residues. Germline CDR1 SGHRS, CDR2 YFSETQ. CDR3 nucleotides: TGCGCCAGCAGCTTGGTAGAATCTGGGGCCAACGTCCTGACTTTC. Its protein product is CASSLVESGANVLTF.

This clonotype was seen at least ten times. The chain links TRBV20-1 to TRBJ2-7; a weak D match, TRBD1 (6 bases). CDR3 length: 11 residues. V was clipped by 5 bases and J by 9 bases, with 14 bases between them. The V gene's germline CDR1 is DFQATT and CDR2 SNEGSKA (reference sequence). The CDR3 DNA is TGCAGTGCTCGGACAGTAGGGGTGCAGTACTTC. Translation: CSARTVGVQYF.

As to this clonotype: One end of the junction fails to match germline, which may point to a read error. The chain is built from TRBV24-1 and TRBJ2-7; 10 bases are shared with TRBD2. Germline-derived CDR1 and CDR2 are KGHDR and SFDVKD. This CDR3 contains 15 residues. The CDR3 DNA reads TGTGCCGCCAGTGATTCTAGCGGGAGTTCCTACGAGCAGTACTTC. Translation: CAASDSSGSSYEQYF.

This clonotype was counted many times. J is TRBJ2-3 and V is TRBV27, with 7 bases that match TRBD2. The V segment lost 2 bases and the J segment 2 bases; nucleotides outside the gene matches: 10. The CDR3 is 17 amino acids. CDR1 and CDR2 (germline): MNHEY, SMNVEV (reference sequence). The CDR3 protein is CASSLAGVTYLTDTQYF. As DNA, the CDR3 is TGTGCCAGCAGTTTAGCGGGAGTTACCTACCTCACAGATACGCAGTATTTT.

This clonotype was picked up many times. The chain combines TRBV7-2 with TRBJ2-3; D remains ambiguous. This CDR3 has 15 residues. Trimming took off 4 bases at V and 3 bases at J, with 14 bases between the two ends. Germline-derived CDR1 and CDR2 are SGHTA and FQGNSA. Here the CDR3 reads CASSSRWGRTDTQYF. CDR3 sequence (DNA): TGTGCCAGCAGCTCCAGATGGGGAAGGACAGATACGCAGTATTTT.